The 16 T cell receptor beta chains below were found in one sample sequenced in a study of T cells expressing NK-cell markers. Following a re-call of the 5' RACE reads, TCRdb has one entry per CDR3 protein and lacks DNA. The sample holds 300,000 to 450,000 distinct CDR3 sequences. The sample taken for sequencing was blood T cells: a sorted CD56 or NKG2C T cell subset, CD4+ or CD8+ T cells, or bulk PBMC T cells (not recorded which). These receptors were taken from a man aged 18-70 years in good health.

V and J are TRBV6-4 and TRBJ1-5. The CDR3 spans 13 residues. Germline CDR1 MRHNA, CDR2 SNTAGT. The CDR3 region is CASSDSSGQPQHF.

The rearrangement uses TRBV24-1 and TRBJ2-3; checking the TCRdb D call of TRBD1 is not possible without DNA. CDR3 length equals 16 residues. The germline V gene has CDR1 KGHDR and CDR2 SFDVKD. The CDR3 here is CATSDSPGQGMYTQYF.

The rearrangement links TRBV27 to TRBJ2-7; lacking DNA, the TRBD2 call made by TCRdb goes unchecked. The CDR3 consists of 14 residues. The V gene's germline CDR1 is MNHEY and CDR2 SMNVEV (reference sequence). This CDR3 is CASSASGGSYEQYF.

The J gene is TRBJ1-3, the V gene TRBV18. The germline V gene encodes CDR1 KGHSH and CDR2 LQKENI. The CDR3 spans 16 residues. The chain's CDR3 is CASSPQQDLSGNTIYF.

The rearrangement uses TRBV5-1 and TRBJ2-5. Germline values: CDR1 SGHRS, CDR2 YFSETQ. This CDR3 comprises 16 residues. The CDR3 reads CASSSTLSRNQETQYF.

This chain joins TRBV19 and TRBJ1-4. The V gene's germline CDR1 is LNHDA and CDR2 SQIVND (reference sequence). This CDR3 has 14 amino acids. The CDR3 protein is CASRQTSTNEKLFF.

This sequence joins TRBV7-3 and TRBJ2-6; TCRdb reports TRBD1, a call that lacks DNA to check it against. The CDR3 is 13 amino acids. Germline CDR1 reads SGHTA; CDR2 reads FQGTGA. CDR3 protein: CASSLLRDRVLTF.

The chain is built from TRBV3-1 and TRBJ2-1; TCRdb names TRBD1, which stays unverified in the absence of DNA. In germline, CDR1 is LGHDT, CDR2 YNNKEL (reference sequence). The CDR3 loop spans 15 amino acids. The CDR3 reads CASSQAGRRNLSKFF.

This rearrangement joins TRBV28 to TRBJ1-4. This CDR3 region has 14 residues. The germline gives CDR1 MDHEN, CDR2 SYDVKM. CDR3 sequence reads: CASLYGSAGGKLFF.

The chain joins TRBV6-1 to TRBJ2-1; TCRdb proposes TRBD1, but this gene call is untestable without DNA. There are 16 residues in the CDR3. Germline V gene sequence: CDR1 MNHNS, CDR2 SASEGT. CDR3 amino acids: CASRPGGGAAYNEQFF.

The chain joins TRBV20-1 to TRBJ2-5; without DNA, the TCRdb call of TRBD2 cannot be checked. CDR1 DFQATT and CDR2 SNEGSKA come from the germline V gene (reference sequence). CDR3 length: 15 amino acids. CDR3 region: CSAERLAGTGETQYF.

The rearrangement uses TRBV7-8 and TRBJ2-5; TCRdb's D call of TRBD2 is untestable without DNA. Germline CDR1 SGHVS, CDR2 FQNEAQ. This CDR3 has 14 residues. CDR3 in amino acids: CASRTSGGQETQYF.

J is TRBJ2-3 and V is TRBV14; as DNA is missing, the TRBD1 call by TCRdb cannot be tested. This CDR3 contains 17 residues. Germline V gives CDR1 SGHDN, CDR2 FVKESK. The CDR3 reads CASSQIEGGAGLNTQYF. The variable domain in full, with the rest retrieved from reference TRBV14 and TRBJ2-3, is EAGVTQFPSHSVIEKGQTVTLRCDPISGHDNLYWYRRVMGKEIKFLLHFVKESKQDESGMPNNRFLAERTGGTYSTLKVQPAELEDSGVYFCASSQIEGGAGLNTQYFGPGTRLTVL.

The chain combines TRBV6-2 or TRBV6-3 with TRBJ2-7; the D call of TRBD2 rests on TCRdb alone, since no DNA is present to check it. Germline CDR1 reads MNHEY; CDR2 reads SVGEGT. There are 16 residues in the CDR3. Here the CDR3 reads CASSYGGAGSSYEQYF.

Here the CDR3 reads CASSPGARKKLFF. This rearrangement joins TRBV18 to TRBJ1-4. The length of the CDR3 is 13 residues. Germline CDR1 reads KGHSH; CDR2 reads LQKENI. The whole variable domain, filled in from reference TRBV18 and TRBJ1-4, reads NAGVMQNPRHLVRRRGQEARLRCSPMKGHSHVYWYRQLPEEGLKFMVYLQKENIIDESGMPKERFSAEFPKEGPSILRIQQVVRGDSAAYFCASSPGARKKLFFGSGTQLSVL.

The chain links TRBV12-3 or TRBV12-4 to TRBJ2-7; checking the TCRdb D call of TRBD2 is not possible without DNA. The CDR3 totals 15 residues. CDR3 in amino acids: CASSLRLAAQYEQYF.